This T cell receptor beta chain was obtained from a study of T cell repertoires in cytomegalovirus infection. Turning to this clonotype: Its antigen is still unknown.

TCRdb ran MiXCR on the reads and lists one entry per CDR3 protein. The top ten hold almost 80% of the sample, which has 68,000 or so distinct CDR3 sequences, 22% seen once. The V and J ends lost 0 bases and 0 bases respectively, with 12 bases between them. Germline V gene data show CDR1 as MGHRA and CDR2 as YSYEKL. The CDR3 is made up of 16 amino acids. The rearrangement joins TRBV4-1 to TRBJ2-7, with D unresolved. Material for sequencing was PBMCs, sequenced either directly or after in vitro stimulation (not recorded which). The source is a human donor in good health (CMV status not recorded). Some clones in this sample may be carry-over from other donors' samples. Here the CDR3 DNA reads TGCGCCAGCAGCCAAGAAAGTATCGGCGGCTCCTACGAGCAGTACTTC. Translating gives CASSQESIGGSYEQYF.